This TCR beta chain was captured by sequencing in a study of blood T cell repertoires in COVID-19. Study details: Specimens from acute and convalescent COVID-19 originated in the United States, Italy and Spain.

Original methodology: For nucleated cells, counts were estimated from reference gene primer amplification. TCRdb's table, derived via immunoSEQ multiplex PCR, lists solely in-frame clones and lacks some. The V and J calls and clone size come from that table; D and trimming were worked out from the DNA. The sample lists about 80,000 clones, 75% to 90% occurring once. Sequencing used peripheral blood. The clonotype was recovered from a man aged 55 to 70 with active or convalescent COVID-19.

This CDR3 reads CASSQEGSSGASYNEQFF. The DNA of the CDR3 is TGCGCCAGCAGCCAAGAGGGCTCCAGCGGGGCTTCCTACAATGAGCAGTTCTTC. The chain combines TRBV4-3 with TRBJ2-1, with 7 bases matching TRBD2. This CDR3 has 18 amino acids. In germline, CDR1 is LGHNA, CDR2 YSLEER. With 0 bases clipped from V and 1 base from J, the junction kept 9 bases outside the gene matches.